A single sample is the source of the 24 T cell receptor beta chains below, sequenced in a study of T cells in localized non-small cell lung cancer. Clones were read by immunoSEQ multiplex PCR, and TCRdb kept only the in-frame ones, dropping some. The sample holds around 70,000 clones, approximately 87% seen once. Sample: peripheral blood, taken before any cancer treatment. These receptors came from a male donor aged 60 or older with stage III squamous cell lung carcinoma.

V gene TRBV9 combines with J gene TRBJ2-1; the match to TRBD2 covers 12 bases. Per the germline V gene, CDR1 is SGDLS and CDR2 is YYNGEE. V dropped 4 bases and J dropped 3; count of bases not matched to a gene: 5. This CDR3 has 16 residues. The CDR3 DNA reads TGTGCCAGCAGCATCCGACTAGCGGGGGACTACAATGAGCAGTTCTTC. This sequence encodes CASSIRLAGDYNEQFF. Supplemented by reference TRBV9 and TRBJ2-1, the full variable domain reads DSGVTQTPKHLITATGQRVTLRCSPRSGDLSVYWYQQSLDQGLQFLIQYYNGEERAKGNILERFSAQQFPDLHSELNLSSLELGDSALYFCASSIRLAGDYNEQFFGPGTRLTVL.

The V call is TRBV6-5, the J call TRBJ1-5, with 10 bases matching TRBD1. CDR1 and CDR2 from the germline V gene are MNHEY and SVGAGI. After removal of 6 bases from V and 3 bases from J, the junction contained 5 bases not matched to a gene. The CDR3 extends over 15 amino acids. CDR3 sequence reads: CASSGRQGANQPQHF. The CDR3 region has the DNA TGTGCCAGCAGCGGTCGACAGGGGGCCAATCAGCCCCAGCATTTT.

The J gene is TRBJ1-1, the V gene TRBV10-2, with 7 bases fitting TRBD1. CDR1 is WSHSY and CDR2 is SAAADI in the germline V gene. Trimming took 0 bases from V and 0 from J; bases not matched to a gene: 7. This CDR3 has 17 residues. The CDR3 reads CASSESLGTAMNTEAFF. Here the CDR3 DNA reads TGCGCCAGCAGTGAGTCGTTGGGGACAGCAATGAACACTGAAGCTTTCTTT.

This sequence joins TRBV6-5 and TRBJ1-2, with D tentatively TRBD1 (5 bases). The CDR3 contains 14 residues. With 0 bases removed from V and 7 bases from J, the gap between germline ends came to 12 bases. The germline V gene encodes CDR1 MNHEY and CDR2 SVGAGI. As DNA, the CDR3 is TGTGCCAGCAGTTACTCTTCCAGGGCGACTGGCTACACCTTC. Its protein is CASSYSSRATGYTF.

This sequence joins TRBV2 and TRBJ1-4; no firm D call. The CDR3 sequence is 12 residues long. From germline, CDR1 is SNHLY and CDR2 FYNNEI. The V and J ends lost 6 bases and 1 base respectively, with 3 bases between them. This CDR3 reads CASSVTNEKLFF. CDR3 bases: TGTGCCAGCAGCGTAACTAATGAAAAACTGTTTTTT.

The V call is TRBV7-9, the J call TRBJ2-7; D not certain. The V gene's germline CDR1 is SEHNR and CDR2 FQNEAQ (reference sequence). Trimming cost V 3 bases and J 5 bases, with 5 bases left between them. The CDR3 loop spans 11 amino acids. As DNA, the CDR3 is TGTGCCAGCAGCTTTGCTAACGAGCAGTACTTC. This gives the protein CASSFANEQYF. Together with reference TRBV7-9 and TRBJ2-7, the CDR3 gives the full variable domain: DTGVSQNPRHKITKRGQNVTFRCDPISEHNRLYWYRQTLGQGPEFLTYFQNEAQLEKSRLLSDRFSAERPKGSFSTLEIQRTEQGDSAMYLCASSFANEQYFGPGTRLTVT.

The chain recombines TRBV6-1 with TRBJ2-7; the D gene could be TRBD1 or TRBD2 (5 bases each). The V end was cut by 8 bases, the J end by 5 bases, with 13 bases between. From germline, CDR1 is MNHNS and CDR2 SASEGT. This CDR3 is built from 12 residues. The CDR3: CASSVGGDEQYV. The CDR3 DNA sequence: TGTGCCAGCTCTGTTGGGGGAGACGAGCAGTACGTC.

This rearrangement joins TRBV6-4 to TRBJ2-3, with 13 bases matching TRBD2. J gave up 4 bases and V 2 bases, and 0 bases lay outside the gene matches. The length of the CDR3 is 15 residues. CDR1 MRHNA and CDR2 SNTAGT come from the germline V gene. CDR3 protein: CASSDTSGGADTQYF. CDR3 coding DNA: TGTGCCAGCAGTGACACTAGCGGGGGGGCAGATACGCAGTATTTT.

This clone was observed a single time. This chain connects TRBV6-5 to TRBJ1-2; perhaps TRBD1 as D (5 bases). With 7 bases removed from V and 6 bases from J, the gap between germline ends came to 9 bases. There are 11 residues in the CDR3. The germline CDR1 and CDR2 sequences are MNHEY and SVGAGI. CDR3 coding DNA: TGTGCCAGCACCGGGGCAGATGGCTACACCTTC. Its translation: CASTGADGYTF.

The V gene is TRBV6-5, the J gene TRBJ2-2; D is perhaps TRBD2 (6 bases). CDR1 is MNHEY, CDR2 SVGAGI, per germline. The CDR3 has 15 amino acids. V was cut by 6 bases and J by 3 bases, with 14 bases left in between. CDR3 sequence reads: CASSVLGGDTGELFF. The CDR3 DNA is TGTGCCAGCAGCGTTTTGGGAGGCGACACCGGGGAGCTGTTTTTT.

This clone appeared a single time. The V gene is TRBV11-2, the J gene TRBJ2-2; 9 bases line up with TRBD1. The CDR3 has 18 residues. Germline V CDR1 and CDR2: SGHAT, FQNNGV. The J segment lost 0 bases and the V segment lost 3 bases, leaving 8 bases of the junction unmatched. The DNA of the CDR3 is TGTGCCAGCAGCTTTACCGTCGGGACAGGGCCGAACACCGGGGAGCTGTTTTTT. It translates to CASSFTVGTGPNTGELFF.

The CDR3 spells CASSPERRNYGYTF. The CDR3 DNA follows: TGTGCCAGTAGCCCTGAGCGGCGCAACTATGGCTACACCTTC. The chain links TRBV19 to TRBJ1-2; D unresolved. The V and J ends lost 6 bases and 2 bases respectively, with 13 bases between them. There are 14 residues in the CDR3. Germline CDR1 and CDR2: LNHDA and SQIVND (reference sequence).

This chain connects TRBV11-3 to TRBJ2-2; TRBD1 is a possible D gene (6 bases). Germline CDR1 is SGHNT and CDR2 is YENEEA. CDR3 length: 14 residues. Trimming pared 5 bases from V and 1 base from J, leaving 8 bases between. In nucleotides, the CDR3 is TGTGCCAGCAGCCAGGGGAGGAACACCGGGGAGCTGTTTTTT. Translation: CASSQGRNTGELFF.

This chain links TRBV27 with TRBJ1-1; the D is unclear. The V gene's germline CDR1 is MNHEY and CDR2 SMNVEV (reference sequence). The ends were cut back, 8 bases at V and 1 base at J, with 17 bases in the middle. CDR3 size: 15 residues. DNA for the CDR3: TGTGCCAGCTCTCTTCTCGGGTCCCAGAACACTGAAGCTTTCTTT. This codes for CASSLLGSQNTEAFF.

This clone has only a few counts. J is TRBJ1-3 and V is TRBV7-9; possible D gene TRBD1, 5 bases. CDR3 length: 14 amino acids. Trimming removed 5 bases from V and 9 bases from J, with 17 bases in between. CDR1 is SEHNR and CDR2 is FQNEAQ in the germline V gene (reference sequence). CDR3 nucleotides: TGTGCCAGCAGCGCTCGACAGAGCCGAAGCACCATATATTTT. This translates into CASSARQSRSTIYF.

The CDR3 is CASSLETGTLTEAFF. In DNA, the CDR3 is TGTGCCAGCAGCTTGGAGACAGGGACACTCACTGAAGCTTTCTTT. This sequence joins TRBV5-6 and TRBJ1-1; 7 bases agree with TRBD1. This CDR3 comprises 15 residues. The germline gives CDR1 SGHDT, CDR2 YYEEEE. Trimming removed 0 bases from V and 4 bases from J; junction bases left unmatched: 6.

The chain combines TRBV27 with TRBJ2-3, with D uncertain. V was clipped by 6 bases and J by 0 bases, with 7 bases between them. The CDR3 covers 13 residues. Germline CDR1 and CDR2: MNHEY and SMNVEV (reference sequence). The CDR3 DNA follows: TGTGCCAGCAGAACAGACAGCACAGATACGCAGTATTTT. The encoded protein is CASRTDSTDTQYF.

This clone was counted once. The V gene is TRBV19, the J gene TRBJ1-1, with D unresolved. V lost 6 bases, J lost 1 base, and 9 bases lay in between. Germline V CDR1 and CDR2: LNHDA, SQIVND (reference sequence). This CDR3 has 13 residues. The CDR3 reads CASSSYRNTEAFF. The DNA for the CDR3 is TGTGCCAGTAGCTCATACAGGAACACTGAAGCTTTCTTT.

This chain connects TRBV14 to TRBJ1-1; a weak D match, TRBD1 (6 bases). Trimming removed 2 bases from V and 6 bases from J, with 7 bases in between. CDR3 length: 12 residues. The germline V gene has CDR1 SGHDN and CDR2 FVKESK. The CDR3 nucleotides read TGTGCCAGCAGCCAATGGGGGCCTGAAGCTTTCTTT. It translates to CASSQWGPEAFF. The full variable domain, in which reference TRBV14 and TRBJ1-1 provide the parts outside the CDR3, is EAGVTQFPSHSVIEKGQTVTLRCDPISGHDNLYWYRRVMGKEIKFLLHFVKESKQDESGMPNNRFLAERTGGTYSTLKVQPAELEDSGVYFCASSQWGPEAFFGQGTRLTVV.

This rearrangement joins TRBV5-4 to TRBJ2-1; no definite D call. The CDR3 sequence is 12 residues long. Germline lookup yields CDR1 SGHNT and CDR2 YYREEE (reference sequence). V was cut by 0 bases and J by 7 bases, with 5 bases left in between. The CDR3 DNA reads TGTGCCAGCAGCTTGGCCCGGAATGAGCAGTTCTTC. It yields the protein CASSLARNEQFF.

The gene calls are TRBV5-5 and TRBJ2-1, with a tentative D call TRBD1 (5 bases). CDR1 is SGHKS and CDR2 is YYEKEE in the germline V gene (reference sequence). Trimming shortened V by 0 bases and J by 12 bases, and 10 bases separated the two germline ends. This CDR3 has 12 residues. CDR3 in amino acids: CASSLEGYWQFF. The CDR3 DNA reads as TGTGCCAGCAGCTTGGAGGGGTACTGGCAGTTCTTC.

This chain connects TRBV29-1 to TRBJ1-3; D is possibly TRBD1 (6 bases). V lost 0 bases and J 4 bases, leaving 16 bases between the germline ends. Germline CDR1 SQVTM, CDR2 ANQGSEA. This CDR3 spans 16 amino acids. CDR3 DNA sequence: TGCAGCGTTGAAGAGTTCGGGGGCCTGGGAGGAAACACCATATATTTT. This sequence encodes CSVEEFGGLGGNTIYF.

V gene TRBV4-2 combines with J gene TRBJ1-1, with D unclear. CDR3 size: 13 residues. V lost 2 bases, J lost 8 bases, and 12 bases lay in between. CDR1 is LGHNA and CDR2 is YNFKEQ in the germline V gene. CDR3 region: CASSQPPGREAFF. CDR3 bases: TGTGCCAGCAGCCAACCCCCCGGAAGGGAAGCTTTCTTT.

This chain connects TRBV7-8 to TRBJ1-2; D not resolved. With 3 bases removed from V and 4 bases from J, the gap between germline ends came to 9 bases. Per the germline V gene, CDR1 is SGHVS and CDR2 is FQNEAQ. The CDR3 runs 13 residues. As DNA, the CDR3 is TGTGCCAGCAGCTTCGAATCTCGCTATGGCTACACCTTC. Encoded protein: CASSFESRYGYTF.